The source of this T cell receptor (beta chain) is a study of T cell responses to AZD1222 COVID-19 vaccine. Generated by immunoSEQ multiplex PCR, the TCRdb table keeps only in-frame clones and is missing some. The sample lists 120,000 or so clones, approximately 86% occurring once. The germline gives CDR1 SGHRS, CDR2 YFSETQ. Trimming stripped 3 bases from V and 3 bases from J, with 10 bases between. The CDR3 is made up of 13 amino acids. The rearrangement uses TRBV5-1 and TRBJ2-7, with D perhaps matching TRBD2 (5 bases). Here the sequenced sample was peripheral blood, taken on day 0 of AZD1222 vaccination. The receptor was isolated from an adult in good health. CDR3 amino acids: CASSSLDGYEQYF. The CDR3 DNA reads TGCGCCAGCAGCTCACTAGACGGCTACGAGCAGTACTTC.